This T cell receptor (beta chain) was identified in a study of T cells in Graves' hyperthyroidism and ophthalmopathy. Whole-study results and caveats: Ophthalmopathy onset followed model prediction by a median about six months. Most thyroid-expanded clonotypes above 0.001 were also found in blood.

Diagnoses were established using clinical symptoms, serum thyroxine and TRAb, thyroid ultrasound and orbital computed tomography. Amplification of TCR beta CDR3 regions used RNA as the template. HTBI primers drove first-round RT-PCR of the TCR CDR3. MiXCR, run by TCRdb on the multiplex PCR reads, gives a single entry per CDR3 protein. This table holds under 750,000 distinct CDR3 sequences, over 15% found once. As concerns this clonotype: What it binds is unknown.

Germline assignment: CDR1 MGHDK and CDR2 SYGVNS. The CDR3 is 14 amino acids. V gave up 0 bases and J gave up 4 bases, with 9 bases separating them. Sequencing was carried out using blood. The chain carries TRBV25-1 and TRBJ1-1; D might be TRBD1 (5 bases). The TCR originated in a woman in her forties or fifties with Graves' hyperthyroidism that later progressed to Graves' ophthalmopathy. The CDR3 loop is CASSEYGGTTEAFF. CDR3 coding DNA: TGTGCCAGCAGTGAATATGGGGGTACCACTGAAGCTTTCTTT. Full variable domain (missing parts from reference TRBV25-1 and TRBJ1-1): EADIYQTPRYLVIGTGKKITLECSQTMGHDKMYWYQQDPGMELHLIHYSYGVNSTEKGDLSSESTVSRIRTEHFPLTLESARPSHTSQYLCASSEYGGTTEAFFGQGTRLTVV.